A single TCR beta chain is shown here with its context. Its antigen has not been determined. No much larger clone exists at a distance of one base, and base qualities are not known. TCRbeta CDR3 regions were amplified from genomic DNA using the immunoSEQ Assay, a bias-controlled multiplex PCR. The authors' analysis ran thus. The number of nucleated cells in each sample was estimated from the amplification of reference gene primers within the assay. Sequence reads were collapsed and filtered to measure the absolute abundance of every unique TCRbeta CDR3 rearrangement. For each sample, productive Simpson clonality was calculated as the square root of Simpson's diversity index over productive rearrangements. As stored in TCRdb, this immuneACCESS dataset retains in-frame rearrangements with V and J assigned. A fraction of the clones does not appear; measured against another copy, unresolved V genes explain less than half of the discrepancy, and the remainder lacks a known reason. V and J calls and clone size are those listed in that table; D and trimming were worked out from the DNA. In this sample the table shows about 340,000 clones, approximately 86% of which occur a single time. Of the sample, roughly 4.2% falls within the top ten clones.

This sample stems from a study of blood T cell repertoires in COVID-19 (dated by TCRdb to 2018 to 2020). With respect to the entire study: Collaborator samples came from the United States, Italy and Spain and covered acute and convalescent phases of COVID-19. Where available, HLA class I and class II types were taken from metadata supplied by the sample provider and were not determined by assay-based typing. A freely available public database, intended as a resource for researchers studying the immune response to SARS-CoV-2, is where the repertoires were released. The material from the prospective study consisted of cDNA or gDNA derived from T cells, B-cell-depleted T cells, or PBMCs. The samples were drawn from two sources: the first 160 participants of the ongoing ImmuneRACE study, and 1,000 to 1,500 subjects contributed by 6 global collaborators. Deeply sampled blood TCRbeta repertoires from subjects exposed to, actively infected with, or recovered from COVID-19 were included in the dataset. A de-identified subject ID, COVID-19 status, age in years and sex were almost always included in the sample metadata. Results and caveats for the whole study, not just this receptor: How much clinical and demographic metadata was included differed by source and by participant, and the metadata was provided uncurated.

The germline V gene specifies LGHNA as CDR1 and YNFKEQ as CDR2. V is reduced by 0 bases and J by 0 bases, leaving a spacing of 15 bases between them. Including the terminal cysteine and phenylalanine, the CDR3 comprises 18 residues. The only DNA kept is the CDR3, 54 bases in frame from the first base. In the prospective study, participants were about 18 to 95 years old, resided in under 30 geographic areas of the United States, and were enrolled through a virtual design. In the prospective study, cohorts were assigned on the basis of participant-reported clinical history obtained from a screening survey and a study questionnaire. Each participant in the prospective study had whole blood, serum and a nasopharyngeal or oropharyngeal swab collected by mobile phlebotomists. Prospective study participants could optionally give additional blood draws and questionnaires over an approximately 2-month period. Before DNA extraction, blood samples from the prospective study were shipped at room temperature or frozen.

The sequence joins TRBV4-2 to TRBJ2-4, with the identity of the D gene unclear. What was sequenced was PBMCs or T cells enriched from blood (not recorded which). The TCR originated in a middle-aged woman with acute COVID-19. The nucleotide sequence is TGTGCCAGCAGCCAAGATCACCCTAGGATACTAGCCAAAAACATTCAGTACTTC. It specifies CASSQDHPRILAKNIQYF.